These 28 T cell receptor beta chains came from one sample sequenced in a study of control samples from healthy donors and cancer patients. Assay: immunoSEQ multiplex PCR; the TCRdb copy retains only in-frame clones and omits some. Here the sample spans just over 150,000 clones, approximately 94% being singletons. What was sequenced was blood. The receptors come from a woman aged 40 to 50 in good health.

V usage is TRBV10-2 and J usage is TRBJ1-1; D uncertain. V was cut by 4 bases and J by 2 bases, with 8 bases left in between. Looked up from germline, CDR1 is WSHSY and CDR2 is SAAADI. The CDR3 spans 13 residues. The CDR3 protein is CASSVGENTEAFF. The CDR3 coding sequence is TGCGCCAGCAGTGTCGGGGAAAACACTGAAGCTTTCTTT.

The CDR3 here is CASSSTGTFGGDYTNEQFF. CDR3 nucleotides: TGTGCCAGCAGCTCGACAGGGACCTTTGGCGGGGATTACACTAATGAGCAGTTCTTC. The genes are TRBV27 and TRBJ2-1, with a weak D call TRBD1 (7 bases). CDR3 size: 19 residues. Between the trimmed V and J ends, which lost 6 bases and 7 bases, there was a span of 31 bases. Germline V gene sequence: CDR1 MNHEY, CDR2 SMNVEV (reference sequence).

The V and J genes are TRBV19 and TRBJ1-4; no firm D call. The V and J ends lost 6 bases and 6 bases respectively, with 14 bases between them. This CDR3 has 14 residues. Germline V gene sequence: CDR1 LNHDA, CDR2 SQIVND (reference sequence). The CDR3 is CASSNTRLDEKLFF. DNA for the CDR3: TGTGCCAGTAGCAATACCCGGCTGGATGAAAAACTGTTTTTT.

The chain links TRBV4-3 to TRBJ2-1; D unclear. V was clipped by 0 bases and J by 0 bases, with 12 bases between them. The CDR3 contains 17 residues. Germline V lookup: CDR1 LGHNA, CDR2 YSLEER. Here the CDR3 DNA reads TGCGCCAGCAGCCAAGATCCTCGACGGAGCTCCTACAATGAGCAGTTCTTC. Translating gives CASSQDPRRSSYNEQFF.

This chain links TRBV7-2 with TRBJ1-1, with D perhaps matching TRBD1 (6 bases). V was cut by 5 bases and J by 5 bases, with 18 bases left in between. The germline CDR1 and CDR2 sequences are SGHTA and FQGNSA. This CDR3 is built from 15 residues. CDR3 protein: CASSPLGGGGTEAFF. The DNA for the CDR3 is TGTGCCAGCAGCCCCCTAGGGGGGGGAGGGACTGAAGCTTTCTTT. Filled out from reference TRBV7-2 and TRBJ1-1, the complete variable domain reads GAGVSQSPSNKVTEKGKDVELRCDPISGHTALYWYRQSLGQGLEFLIYFQGNSAPDKSGLPSDRFSAERTGGSVSTLTIQRTQQEDSAVYLCASSPLGGGGTEAFFGQGTRLTVV.

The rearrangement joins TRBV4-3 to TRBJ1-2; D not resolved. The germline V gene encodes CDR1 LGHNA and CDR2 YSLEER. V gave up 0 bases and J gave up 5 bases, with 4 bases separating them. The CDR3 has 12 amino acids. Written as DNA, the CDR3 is TGCGCCAGCAGCCAAGATCTGTATGGCTACACCTTC. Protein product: CASSQDLYGYTF.

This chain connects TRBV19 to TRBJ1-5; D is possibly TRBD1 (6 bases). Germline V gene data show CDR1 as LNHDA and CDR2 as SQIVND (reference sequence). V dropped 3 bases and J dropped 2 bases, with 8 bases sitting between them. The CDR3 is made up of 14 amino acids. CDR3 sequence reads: CASSIYRGNQPQHF. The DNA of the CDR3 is TGTGCCAGTAGTATTTACAGGGGCAATCAGCCCCAGCATTTT. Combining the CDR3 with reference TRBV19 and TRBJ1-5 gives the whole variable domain DGGITQSPKYLFRKEGQNVTLSCEQNLNHDAMYWYRQDPGQGLRLIYYSQIVNDFQKGDIAEGYSVSREKKESFPLTVTSAQKNPTAFYLCASSIYRGNQPQHFGDGTRLSIL.

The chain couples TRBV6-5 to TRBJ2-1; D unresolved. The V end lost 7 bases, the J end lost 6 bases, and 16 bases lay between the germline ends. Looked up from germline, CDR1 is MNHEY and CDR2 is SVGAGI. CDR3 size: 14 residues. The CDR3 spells CASTSVKTGNEQFF. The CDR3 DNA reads TGTGCCAGCACGAGCGTTAAGACGGGCAATGAGCAGTTCTTC.

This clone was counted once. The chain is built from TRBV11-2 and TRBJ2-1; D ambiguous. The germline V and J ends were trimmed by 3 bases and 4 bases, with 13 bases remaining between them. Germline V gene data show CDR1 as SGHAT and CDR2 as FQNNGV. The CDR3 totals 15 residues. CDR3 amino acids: CASSLEGFLYNEQFF. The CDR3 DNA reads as TGTGCCAGCAGCTTGGAAGGCTTCCTTTACAATGAGCAGTTCTTC.

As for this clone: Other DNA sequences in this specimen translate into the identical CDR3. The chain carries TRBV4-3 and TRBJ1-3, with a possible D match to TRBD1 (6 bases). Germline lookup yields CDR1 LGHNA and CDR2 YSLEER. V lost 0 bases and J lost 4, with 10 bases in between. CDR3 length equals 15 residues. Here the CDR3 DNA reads TGCGCCAGCAGCCAAGATGGACAGCTCGGAAACACCATATATTTT. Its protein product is CASSQDGQLGNTIYF.

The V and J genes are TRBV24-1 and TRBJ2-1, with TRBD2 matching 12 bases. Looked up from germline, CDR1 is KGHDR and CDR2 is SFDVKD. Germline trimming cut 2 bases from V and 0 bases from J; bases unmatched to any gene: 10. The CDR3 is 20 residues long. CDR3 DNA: TGTGCCACCAGTGATTCGAAAGGGACTAGCGGGCTACGCTCCTACAATGAGCAGTTCTTC. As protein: CATSDSKGTSGLRSYNEQFF.

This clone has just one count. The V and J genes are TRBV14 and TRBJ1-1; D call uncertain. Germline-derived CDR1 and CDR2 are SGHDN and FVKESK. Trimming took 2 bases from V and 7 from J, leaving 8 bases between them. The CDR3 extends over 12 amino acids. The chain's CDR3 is CASSQNYGEAFF. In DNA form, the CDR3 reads TGTGCCAGCAGCCAAAATTACGGTGAAGCTTTCTTT.

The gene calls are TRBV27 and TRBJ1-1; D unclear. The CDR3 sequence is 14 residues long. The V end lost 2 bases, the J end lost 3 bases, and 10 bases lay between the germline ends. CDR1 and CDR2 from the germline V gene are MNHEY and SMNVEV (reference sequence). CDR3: CASSLLDRYTEAFF. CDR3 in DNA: TGTGCCAGCAGTTTACTGGACCGATACACTGAAGCTTTCTTT.

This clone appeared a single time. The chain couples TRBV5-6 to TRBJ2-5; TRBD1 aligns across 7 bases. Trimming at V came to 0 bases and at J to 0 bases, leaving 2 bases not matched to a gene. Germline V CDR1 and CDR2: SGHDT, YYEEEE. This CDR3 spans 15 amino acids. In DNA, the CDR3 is TGTGCCAGCAGCTTGGGGGACAGATACCAAGAGACCCAGTACTTC. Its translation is CASSLGDRYQETQYF.

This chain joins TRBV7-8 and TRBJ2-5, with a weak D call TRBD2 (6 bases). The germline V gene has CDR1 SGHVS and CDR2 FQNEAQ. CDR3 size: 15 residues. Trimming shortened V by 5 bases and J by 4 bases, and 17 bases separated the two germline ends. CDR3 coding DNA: TGTGCCAGCAGCCCCGGGAGAAGTAGTAGAGAGACCCAGTACTTC. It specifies CASSPGRSSRETQYF.

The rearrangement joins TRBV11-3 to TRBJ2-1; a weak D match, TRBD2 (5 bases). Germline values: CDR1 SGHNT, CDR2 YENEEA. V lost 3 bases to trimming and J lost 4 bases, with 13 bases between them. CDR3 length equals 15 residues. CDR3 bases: TGTGCCAGCAGCTTTGACGGGAACCAGTACAATGAGCAGTTCTTC. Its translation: CASSFDGNQYNEQFF.

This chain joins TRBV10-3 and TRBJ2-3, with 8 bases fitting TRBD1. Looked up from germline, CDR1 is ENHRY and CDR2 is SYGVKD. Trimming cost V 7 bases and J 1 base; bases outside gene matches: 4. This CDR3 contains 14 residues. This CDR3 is CAITGQGGTDTQYF. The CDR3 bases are TGTGCCATCACTGGACAGGGCGGCACAGATACGCAGTATTTT.

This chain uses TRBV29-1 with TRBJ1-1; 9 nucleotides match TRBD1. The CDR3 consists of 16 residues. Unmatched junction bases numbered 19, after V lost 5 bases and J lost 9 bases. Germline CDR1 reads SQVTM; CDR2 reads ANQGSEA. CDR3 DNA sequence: TGCAGCGTTTCCATACCGGGACAGGGCACCCAAAGCCAAGCTTTCTTT. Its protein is CSVSIPGQGTQSQAFF.

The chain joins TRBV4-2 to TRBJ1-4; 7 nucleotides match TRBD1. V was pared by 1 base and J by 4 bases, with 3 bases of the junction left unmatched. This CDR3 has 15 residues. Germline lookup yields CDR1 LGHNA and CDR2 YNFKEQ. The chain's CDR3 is CASSQGTGVNEKLFF. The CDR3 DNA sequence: TGTGCCAGCAGCCAAGGAACAGGGGTTAATGAAAAACTGTTTTTT.

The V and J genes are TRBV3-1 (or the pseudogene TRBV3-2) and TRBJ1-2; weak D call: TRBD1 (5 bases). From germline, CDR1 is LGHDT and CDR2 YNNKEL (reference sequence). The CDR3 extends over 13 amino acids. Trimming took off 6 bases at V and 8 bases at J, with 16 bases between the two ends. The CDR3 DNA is TGTGCCAGCAGTCCTGTCGGGGGAACCGGCTACACCTTC. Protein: CASSPVGGTGYTF.

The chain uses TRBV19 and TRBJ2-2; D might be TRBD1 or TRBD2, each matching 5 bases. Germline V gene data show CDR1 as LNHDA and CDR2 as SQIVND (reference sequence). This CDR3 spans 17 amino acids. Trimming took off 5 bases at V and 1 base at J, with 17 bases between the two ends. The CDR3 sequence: CASSPWGPDGNTGELFF. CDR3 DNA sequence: TGTGCCAGTAGTCCCTGGGGACCGGACGGGAACACCGGGGAGCTGTTTTTT.

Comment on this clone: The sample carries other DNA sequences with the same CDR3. The CDR3 spells CASSVQTGGPYGYTF. CDR3 nucleotides: TGTGCCAGCAGCGTCCAGACAGGGGGCCCCTATGGCTACACCTTC. The chain carries TRBV9 and TRBJ1-2; 10 bases agree with TRBD1. The V and J ends lost 2 bases and 4 bases, in that order; junction bases with no gene match: 5. This CDR3 comprises 15 residues. Germline V gene lookup returns CDR1 SGDLS and CDR2 YYNGEE.

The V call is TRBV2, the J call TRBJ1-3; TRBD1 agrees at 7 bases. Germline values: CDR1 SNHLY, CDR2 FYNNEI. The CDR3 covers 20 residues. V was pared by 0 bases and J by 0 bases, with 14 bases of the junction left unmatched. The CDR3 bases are TGTGCCAGCAGTGAAGCGCGGGGATCAGACAGGGCCCACTCTGGAAACACCATATATTTT. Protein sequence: CASSEARGSDRAHSGNTIYF. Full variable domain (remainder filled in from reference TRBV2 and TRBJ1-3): EPEVTQTPSHQVTQMGQEVILRCVPISNHLYFYWYRQILGQKVEFLVSFYNNEISEKSEIFDDQFSVERPDGSNFTLKIRSTKLEDSAMYFCASSEARGSDRAHSGNTIYFGEGSWLTVV.

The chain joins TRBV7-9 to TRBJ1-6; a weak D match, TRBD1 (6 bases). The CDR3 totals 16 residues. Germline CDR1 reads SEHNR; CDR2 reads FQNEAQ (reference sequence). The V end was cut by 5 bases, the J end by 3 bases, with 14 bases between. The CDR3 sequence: CASSPGHLNYNSPLHF. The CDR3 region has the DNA TGTGCCAGCAGCCCGGGACACCTGAACTATAATTCACCCCTCCACTTT.

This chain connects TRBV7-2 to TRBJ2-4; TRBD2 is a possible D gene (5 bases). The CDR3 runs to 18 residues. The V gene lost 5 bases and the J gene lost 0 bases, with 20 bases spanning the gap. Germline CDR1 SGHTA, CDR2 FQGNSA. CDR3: CASSPRPGSSKAKNIQYF. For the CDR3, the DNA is TGTGCCAGCAGCCCTCGTCCGGGGAGCTCGAAAGCCAAAAACATTCAGTACTTC.

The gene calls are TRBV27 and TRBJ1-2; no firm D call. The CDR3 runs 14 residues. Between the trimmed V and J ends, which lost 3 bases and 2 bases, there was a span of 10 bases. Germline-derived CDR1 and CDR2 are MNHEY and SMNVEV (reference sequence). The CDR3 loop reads CASSFDGVNYGYTF. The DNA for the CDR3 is TGTGCCAGCAGTTTTGATGGAGTGAACTATGGCTACACCTTC.

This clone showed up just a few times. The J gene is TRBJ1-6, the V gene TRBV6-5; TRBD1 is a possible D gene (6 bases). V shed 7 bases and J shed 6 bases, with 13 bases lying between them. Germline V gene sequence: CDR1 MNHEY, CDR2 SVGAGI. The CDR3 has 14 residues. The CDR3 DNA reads TGTGCCAGCACCGCAGGGGCGGTTAATTCACCCCTCCACTTT. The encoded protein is CASTAGAVNSPLHF.

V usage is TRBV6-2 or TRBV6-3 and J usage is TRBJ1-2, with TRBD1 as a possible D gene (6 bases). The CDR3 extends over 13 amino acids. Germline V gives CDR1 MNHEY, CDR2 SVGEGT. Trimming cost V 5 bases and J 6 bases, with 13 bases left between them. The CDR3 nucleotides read TGTGCCAGCAGTCCCCCGGGGGCCCATGGCTACACCTTC. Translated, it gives CASSPPGAHGYTF.